The 19 T cell receptor beta chains in this list originate from one sample, sequenced in a study of T-cell reconstitution after alpha-beta-depleted transplantation in children. Using unique molecular identifiers, the investigators prepared the TCRbeta library. MiXCR, run by TCRdb on the PCR reads, gives a single entry per CDR3 protein. The data hold about 610,000 distinct CDR3 sequences, with over 9.5% observed a single time. The input for sequencing was PBMCs from the stem cell graft donor, taken from the stem cell graft. The receptors here all came from a human donor who donated a stem cell graft to a child with acute myeloid leukemia.

This clonotype came up many times. The chain joins TRBV7-9 to TRBJ2-7, with D perhaps TRBD2 (5 bases). Trimming cost V 4 bases and J 6 bases, with 13 bases left between them. Germline CDR1 SEHNR, CDR2 FQNEAQ (reference sequence). The CDR3 covers 13 residues. CDR3 in amino acids: CASSSRREGEQYF. The CDR3, as DNA: TGTGCCAGCAGCTCCCGACGAGAGGGCGAGCAGTACTTC.

This clonotype was seen only a few times. The chain employs TRBV6-5 and TRBJ2-1; D is tentatively TRBD1 or TRBD2 (5 bases each). The CDR3 totals 14 residues. The germline V and J ends were trimmed by 0 bases and 6 bases, with 9 bases remaining between them. Germline CDR1 MNHEY, CDR2 SVGAGI. The CDR3 coding sequence is TGTGCCAGCAGTTACTCGTGGGGACCCAATGAGCAGTTCTTC. Translated, it gives CASSYSWGPNEQFF.

This clonotype has only a few counts. The V call is TRBV15, the J call TRBJ2-7, with a possible D match to TRBD2 (5 bases). The CDR3 loop spans 17 amino acids. The V gene lost 1 base and the J gene lost 5 bases, with 21 bases spanning the gap. CDR1 is LNHNV, CDR2 YYDKDF, per germline (reference sequence). This CDR3 reads CATSRGRGEARADEQYF. The CDR3 DNA is TGTGCCACCAGCAGAGGCCGGGGAGAGGCCAGAGCGGACGAGCAGTACTTC.

The rearrangement uses TRBV7-3 and TRBJ2-1; 16 positions match TRBD2. CDR3 length: 20 residues. Germline assignment: CDR1 SGHTA and CDR2 FQGTGA. V shed 1 base, J shed 9 bases, and the junction held 15 bases outside the gene matches. The CDR3 sequence: CASSLRVGTGTSGRAAEQFF. In DNA, the CDR3 is TGTGCCAGCAGCTTAAGGGTCGGGACCGGGACTAGCGGGAGGGCCGCTGAGCAGTTCTTC.

This clonotype was counted at least ten times. The chain uses TRBV29-1 and TRBJ2-7; 7 positions agree with TRBD1. J was trimmed by 2 bases and V by 5 bases; bases with no gene match: 6. This CDR3 is 13 amino acids long. Germline V lookup: CDR1 SQVTM, CDR2 ANQGSEA. CDR3 residues: CSVRQGLTYEQYF. In nucleotides, the CDR3 is TGCAGCGTTAGACAGGGCCTCACCTACGAGCAGTACTTC.

This clonotype has a handful of counts. This chain links TRBV28 with TRBJ2-7; perhaps D is TRBD1 or TRBD2 (7 bases each). The CDR3 consists of 16 residues. Germline V gene lookup returns CDR1 MDHEN and CDR2 SYDVKM. V was shortened by 7 bases and J by 0 bases, with 19 bases between the two germline ends. CDR3 residues: CASTGGAGRSSYEQYF. The CDR3 DNA reads TGTGCCAGCACAGGGGGGGCGGGGAGAAGCTCCTACGAGCAGTACTTC. Variable domain in full (rest from reference TRBV28 and TRBJ2-7): DVKVTQSSRYLVKRTGEKVFLECVQDMDHENMFWYRQDPGLGLRLIYFSYDVKMKEKGDIPEGYSVSREKKERFSLILESASTNQTSMYLCASTGGAGRSSYEQYFGPGTRLTVT.

The chain couples TRBV5-1 to TRBJ2-7, with unresolved D. Trimming cost V 0 bases and J 7 bases, with 14 bases left between them. Germline V CDR1 and CDR2: SGHRS, YFSETQ. This CDR3 contains 14 residues. The CDR3 nucleotides are TGCGCCAGCAGCTTGGCCTCGACTGAACGGGAGCAGTACTTC. Residues: CASSLASTEREQYF.

This clonotype came up many times. The genes are TRBV4-2 and TRBJ2-1, with 9 bases fitting TRBD1. V dropped 0 bases and J dropped 8; count of bases not matched to a gene: 8. Per germline, CDR1 LGHNA and CDR2 YNFKEQ. The length of the CDR3 is 16 residues. CDR3 region: CASSQDHRGLIDEQFF. The CDR3 DNA follows: TGTGCCAGCAGCCAAGATCACAGGGGGCTAATCGATGAGCAGTTCTTC.

V gene TRBV9 combines with J gene TRBJ2-5; 10 bases align to TRBD2. The CDR3 length is 17 residues. V lost 3 bases and J lost 2; bases outside the gene matches: 10. Germline V gene data show CDR1 as SGDLS and CDR2 as YYNGEE. CDR3 in amino acids: CASSATSGRLAQETQYF. DNA for the CDR3: TGTGCCAGCAGCGCGACTAGCGGGCGGTTAGCTCAAGAGACCCAGTACTTC.

This clonotype was seen a single time. The germline gene is not matched at one end of the junction; a read error may be the cause. The V call is TRBV6-2 or TRBV6-3, the J call TRBJ2-7; weak D call: TRBD2 (6 bases). From germline, CDR1 is MNHEY and CDR2 SVGEGT. The CDR3 extends over 17 amino acids. CDR3 DNA: TGTGCCAGCAGTTACTCGATCAGGGCGGGACCGATTTACGAGCTGTACTTC. Its translation: CASSYSIRAGPIYELYF.

For the CDR3, the DNA is TGTGCCAGCATCCGGCCAGAGACCTACGAGCAGTACTTC. Its protein is CASIRPETYEQYF. The chain employs TRBV6-1 and TRBJ2-7; no firm D call. The CDR3 is 13 residues long. The germline gives CDR1 MNHNS, CDR2 SASEGT. Trimming took off 7 bases at V and 2 bases at J, with 12 bases between the two ends.

The chain is built from TRBV12-3 or TRBV12-4 and TRBJ1-4; maybe TRBD1 (5 bases). This CDR3 has 14 amino acids. V lost 11 bases and J lost 1, with 14 bases in between. CDR3 region: CAREEGQTNEKLFF. The CDR3 DNA is TGTGCCCGAGAGGAGGGGCAAACTAATGAAAAACTGTTTTTT.

The chain carries TRBV2 and TRBJ2-7; a possible D gene is TRBD1 (5 bases). The CDR3 is 12 amino acids. Deletions cut 10 bases from V and 3 bases from J, with 13 bases between. Germline CDR1 SNHLY, CDR2 FYNNEI. DNA for the CDR3: TGTGCCACCCAGGGTTTAAACTACGAGCAGTACTTC. The encoded protein is CATQGLNYEQYF.

Only a few counts were recorded for this clonotype. This chain connects TRBV4-2 to TRBJ2-7, with 14 bases identical to TRBD2. Germline values: CDR1 LGHNA, CDR2 YNFKEQ. CDR3 length equals 16 residues. The V and J ends lost 3 bases and 3 bases, in that order; junction bases with no gene match: 4. This CDR3 is CASSQGLAGEIYEQYF. DNA of the CDR3: TGTGCCAGCAGCCAGGGACTAGCGGGAGAGATCTACGAGCAGTACTTC.

This rearrangement joins TRBV14 to TRBJ1-1, with D maybe TRBD1 (6 bases). V was trimmed by 6 bases and J by 1 base, leaving 12 bases between them. CDR1 is SGHDN and CDR2 is FVKESK in the germline V gene. CDR3 length equals 14 residues. Here the CDR3 reads CASRAGGSNTEAFF. DNA of the CDR3: TGTGCCAGCAGGGCGGGGGGCTCGAACACTGAAGCTTTCTTT.

This clonotype was seen at least ten times. In DNA form, the CDR3 reads TGTGCCAGCAGCCAGGGGGGTAGCAATCAGCCCCAGCATTTT. Translated: CASSQGGSNQPQHF. V usage is TRBV7-9 and J usage is TRBJ1-5; 7 positions match TRBD1. Germline trimming cut 5 bases from V and 0 bases from J; bases unmatched to any gene: 1. This CDR3 spans 14 amino acids. The germline V gene encodes CDR1 SEHNR and CDR2 FQNEAQ (reference sequence).

This clonotype was observed a handful of times. V gene TRBV28 combines with J gene TRBJ2-1; TRBD2 agrees at 7 bases. The CDR3 runs 13 residues. Germline CDR1 reads MDHEN; CDR2 reads SYDVKM. J lost 8 bases, V lost 5 bases, and 6 bases had no gene match. This CDR3 reads CASSVRLAHEQFF. The CDR3 DNA reads TGTGCCAGCAGTGTCAGACTAGCCCATGAGCAGTTCTTC.

This clonotype showed up just a few times. V usage is TRBV15 and J usage is TRBJ2-7, with 8 bases lining up with TRBD1. The V gene's germline CDR1 is LNHNV and CDR2 YYDKDF (reference sequence). This CDR3 region has 15 residues. V dropped 3 bases and J dropped 2; count of bases not matched to a gene: 6. CDR3 in amino acids: CATSSLGTGTYEQYF. The CDR3 nucleotides read TGTGCCACCAGCAGTTTAGGGACAGGAACCTACGAGCAGTACTTC.

The chain employs TRBV6-2 or TRBV6-3 and TRBJ2-1; D unresolved. Per the germline V gene, CDR1 is MNHEY and CDR2 is SVGEGT. Trimming removed 2 bases from V and 3 bases from J, with 8 bases in between. The CDR3 runs 14 residues. CDR3 residues: CASSYRSDYNEQFF. DNA of the CDR3: TGTGCCAGCAGTTACAGGTCAGACTACAATGAGCAGTTCTTC.